The 8 T cell receptor beta chains below were found in one sample sequenced in a study of blood T cell repertoires in COVID-19. Assay used: immunoSEQ multiplex PCR; TCRdb lists only in-frame clones, some missing. The data hold 150,000 to 180,000 clones, with about four fifths observed a single time. The specimen was peripheral blood. These receptors came from a woman in her sixties or seventies with acute or convalescent COVID-19.

The genes are TRBV5-1 and TRBJ2-1; 11 bases match TRBD2. CDR3 length: 15 amino acids. Germline assignment: CDR1 SGHRS and CDR2 YFSETQ. V lost 4 bases, J lost 14 bases, and 14 bases stayed unmatched. For the CDR3, the DNA is TGCGCCAGCAGCCCACCGGGACTAGCGGCGGTAGGCGAGTTCTTC. Its translation: CASSPPGLAAVGEFF.

This rearrangement joins TRBV7-2 to TRBJ1-2; 7 bases align to TRBD1. Germline V gives CDR1 SGHTA, CDR2 FQGNSA. This CDR3 spans 15 amino acids. After removal of 8 bases from V and 3 bases from J, the junction contained 12 bases not matched to a gene. DNA of the CDR3: TGTGCCAGCCTTTCGGGACAGTGGGGGGACTATGGCTACACCTTC. Its protein is CASLSGQWGDYGYTF.

The rearrangement joins TRBV4-1 to TRBJ1-2; possible D gene TRBD1, 5 bases. V lost 0 bases and J lost 0, with 23 bases in between. The germline V gene has CDR1 MGHRA and CDR2 YSYEKL. The CDR3 runs 20 residues. The CDR3 is CASSQERSRGSLFSNYGYTF. In DNA form, the CDR3 reads TGCGCCAGCAGCCAAGAAAGGTCCCGGGGGTCCCTCTTCTCTAACTATGGCTACACCTTC.

The CDR3 sequence: CASSETGNYGYTF. In DNA, the CDR3 is TGTGCCAGCAGTGAGACAGGGAACTATGGCTACACCTTC. The rearrangement joins TRBV6-1 to TRBJ1-2; 7 nucleotides align to TRBD1. CDR1 and CDR2 (germline): MNHNS, SASEGT. CDR3 length equals 13 residues. Trimming at V came to 3 bases and at J to 2 bases, leaving 0 bases not matched to a gene.

Only one count was recorded for this clone. In nucleotides, the CDR3 is TGTGCCGCCCGAGACAGTCAAGAGACCCAGTACTTC. Translated, it gives CAARDSQETQYF. The chain recombines TRBV2 with TRBJ2-5, with D maybe TRBD1 (5 bases). The germline V gene has CDR1 SNHLY and CDR2 FYNNEI. Trimming cost V 11 bases and J 2 bases, with 12 bases left between them. This CDR3 has 12 residues.

The chain joins TRBV4-2 to TRBJ2-7, with D unclear. Germline V lookup: CDR1 LGHNA, CDR2 YNFKEQ. The CDR3 extends over 13 amino acids. Trimming left V 5 bases short and J 1 base short, with 9 bases between. This chain's CDR3 is CASSSPNSYEQYF. In nucleotides, the CDR3 is TGTGCCAGCAGCTCCCCTAATTCCTACGAGCAGTACTTC.

The chain links TRBV6-5 to TRBJ1-1, with D tentatively TRBD1 (5 bases). The V end was cut by 5 bases, the J end by 10 bases, with 20 bases between. The CDR3 has 14 residues. Germline CDR1 is MNHEY and CDR2 is SVGAGI. CDR3 in DNA: TGTGCCAGCAGTCCCCGGGACTCCCTACCCCGAGCTTTCTTT. Encoded protein: CASSPRDSLPRAFF.

This chain links TRBV10-3 with TRBJ2-5; tentative D call: TRBD2 (6 bases). V was trimmed by 8 bases and J by 0 bases, leaving 25 bases between them. Per the germline V gene, CDR1 is ENHRY and CDR2 is SYGVKD. This CDR3 is 18 amino acids long. CDR3 protein: CAIEVDRDSPRHQETQYF. The CDR3 nucleotides read TGTGCCATCGAGGTAGACCGGGACTCACCGAGGCACCAAGAGACCCAGTACTTC.